The present T cell receptor (beta chain) was sequenced within a study of shared clonotypes between healthy human individuals. Overall study findings and caveats: Deeper or shallower sequencing was expected to change how clonotypes are shared among donors. Only blood was sampled; tissue repertoires likely differ.

Sequencing was performed with immunoSEQ multiplex PCR; in TCRdb, only in-frame clones are kept and a portion is missing. The sample has about 960,000 clones, over 75% seen once; the top ten hold over 1.3%. The V end lost 5 bases, the J end lost 4 bases, and 8 bases lay between the germline ends. The CDR3 runs to 13 residues. Germline-derived CDR1 and CDR2 are SGHAT and FQNNGV. From CD4+ cells came CD45RA+ naive and CD45RA-negative memory subsets. Notes on this clone: Antigen: not known. The sample holds other DNA sequences that translate to the same CDR3.

The V gene is TRBV11-2, the J gene TRBJ2-2, with D maybe TRBD2 (6 bases). The source is a man younger than 35 in good health. Sequences were obtained from memory CD4+ T cells sorted from blood. The subset was: CD45RA-negative fraction. CDR3 loop: CASSPAGTGELFF. CDR3 coding DNA: TGTGCCAGCAGCCCAGCGGGCACCGGGGAGCTGTTTTTT.